The clone carrying this T cell receptor (beta chain) was seen a few times. The antigen remains undetermined. This record comes from a study of T cells in Graves' hyperthyroidism and ophthalmopathy. Study conclusions and caveats: The model's output predicted ophthalmopathy at a median of roughly 6.9 months prior to onset.

Amplification targeted TCR beta CDR3 regions from RNA transcripts. The HTBI primer set drove a first-round RT-PCR of the TCR CDR3. TCRdb fed the multiplex PCR reads into MiXCR, producing one record per CDR3 protein. The sample carries under 800,000 distinct CDR3 sequences, 14% recorded once. The sample taken for sequencing was blood. This TCR was recovered from a woman aged 18-30 years with Graves' hyperthyroidism.

The CDR3 sequence: CASSYSAGWVPSSGNTIYF. As DNA, the CDR3 is TGTGCCAGCAGTTACTCGGCGGGGTGGGTTCCGAGCTCTGGAAACACCATATATTTT. This chain links TRBV6-6 with TRBJ1-3, with unresolved D. Trimming removed 0 bases from V and 0 bases from J, with 18 bases in between. This CDR3 spans 19 amino acids. The germline V gene has CDR1 MNHNY and CDR2 SVGAGI (reference sequence).